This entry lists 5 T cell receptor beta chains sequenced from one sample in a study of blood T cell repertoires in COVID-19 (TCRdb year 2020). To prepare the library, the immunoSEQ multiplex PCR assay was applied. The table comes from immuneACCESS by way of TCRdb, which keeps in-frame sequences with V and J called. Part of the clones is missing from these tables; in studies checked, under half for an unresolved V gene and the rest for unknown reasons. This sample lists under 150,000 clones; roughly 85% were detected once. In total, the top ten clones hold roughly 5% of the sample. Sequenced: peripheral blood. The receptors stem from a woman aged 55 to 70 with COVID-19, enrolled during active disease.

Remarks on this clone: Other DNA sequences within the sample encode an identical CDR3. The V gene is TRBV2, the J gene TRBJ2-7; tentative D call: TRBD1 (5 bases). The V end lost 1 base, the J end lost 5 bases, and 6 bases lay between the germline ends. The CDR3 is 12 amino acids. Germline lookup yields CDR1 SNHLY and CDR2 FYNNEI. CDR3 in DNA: TGTGCCAGCAGTGAAGGGGGCCACGAGCAGTACTTC. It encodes CASSEGGHEQYF.

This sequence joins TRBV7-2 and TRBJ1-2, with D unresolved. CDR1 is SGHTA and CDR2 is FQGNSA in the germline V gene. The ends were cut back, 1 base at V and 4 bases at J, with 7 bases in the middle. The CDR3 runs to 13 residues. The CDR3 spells CASSLDFGYGYTF. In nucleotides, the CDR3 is TGTGCCAGCAGCTTAGACTTCGGCTATGGCTACACCTTC.

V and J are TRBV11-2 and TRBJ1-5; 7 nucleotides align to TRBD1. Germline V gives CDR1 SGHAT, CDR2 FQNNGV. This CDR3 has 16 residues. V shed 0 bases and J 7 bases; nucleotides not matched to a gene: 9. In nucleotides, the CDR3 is TGTGCCAGCAGCTTAGAGGGGCAGGGGGTAGAGCAGCCCCAGCATTTT. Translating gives CASSLEGQGVEQPQHF.

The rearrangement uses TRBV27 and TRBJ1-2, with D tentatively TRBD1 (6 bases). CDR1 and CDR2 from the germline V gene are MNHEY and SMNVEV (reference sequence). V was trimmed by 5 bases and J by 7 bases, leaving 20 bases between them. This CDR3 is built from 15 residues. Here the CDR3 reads CASSPFEGRGRGYTF. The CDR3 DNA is TGTGCCAGCAGTCCCTTTGAGGGCAGGGGACGTGGCTACACCTTC.

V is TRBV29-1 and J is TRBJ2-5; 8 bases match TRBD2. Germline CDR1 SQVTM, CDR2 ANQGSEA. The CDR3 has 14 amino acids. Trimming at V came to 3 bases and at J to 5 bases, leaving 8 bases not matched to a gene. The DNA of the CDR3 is TGCAGCGTTGATGTACGGGGGGGAGACGAGACCCAGTACTTC. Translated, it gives CSVDVRGGDETQYF. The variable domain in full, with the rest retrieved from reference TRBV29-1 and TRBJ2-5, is SAVISQKPSRDICQRGTSLTIQCQVDSQVTMMFWYRQQPGQSLTLIATANQGSEATYESGFVIDKFPISRPNLTFSTLTVSNMSPEDSSIYLCSVDVRGGDETQYFGPGTRLLVL.